Listed below are T cell receptor beta chains from one sample, sequenced in a study of PD-L1 blockade in urothelial cancer. Only in-frame clones appear in the TCRdb table, and some are missing; sequencing was by immunoSEQ multiplex PCR. The table includes about 30,000 clones, 75% to 90% detected once. The sequencing used PBMCs, collected around atezolizumab (anti-PD-L1) treatment. These receptors all stem from a man aged 45-65 years with urothelial cancer. CDR3s include the opening cysteine and the closing phenylalanine or tryptophan. Fields, in order: clone size, V gene, J gene, D gene, CDR3 DNA, CDR3 protein. D genes are given only for firm matches. Size values are once, few and many counts, or a class for expanded clones, and some rows have none.

size: -
V: TRBV5-6
J: TRBJ2-1
D: -
DNA: TGTGCCAGCAGCTCCTCGACAGGCAATGAGCAGTTCTTC
CDR3: CASSSSTGNEQFF

size: -
V: TRBV7-9
J: TRBJ1-1
D: TRBD1
DNA: TGTGCCAGCAGCTCTCGACAGGGGTGGAACACTGAAGCTTTCTTT
CDR3: CASSSRQGWNTEAFF

size: -
V: TRBV5-1
J: TRBJ2-1
D: TRBD2
DNA: TGCGCCAGCAGCGTTTTAGCGGGAGCCTACAATGAGCAGTTCTTC
CDR3: CASSVLAGAYNEQFF

size: few
V: TRBV18
J: TRBJ1-2
D: -
DNA: TGTGCCAGCTCAGAGAGAGGGGGTGACTATGGCTACACCTTC
CDR3: CASSERGGDYGYTF

size: -
V: TRBV6-5
J: TRBJ1-3
D: -
DNA: TGTGCCAGCAGCCCGGGTCGGAACACCATATATTTT
CDR3: CASSPGRNTIYF

size: -
V: TRBV7-3
J: TRBJ2-1
D: -
DNA: TGTGCCAGCAGCCCAGAAGGGAGGTCAAACAATGAGCAGTTCTTC
CDR3: CASSPEGRSNNEQFF

size: -
V: TRBV21-1
J: TRBJ2-7
D: -
DNA: TGTGCCAGCAGCAAAGATGTGAGAGACGAGCAGTACTTC
CDR3: CASSKDVRDEQYF

size: -
V: TRBV11-2
J: TRBJ1-4
D: TRBD1
DNA: TGTGCCAGCAGCTTAGTGACAGGGGGCAATGAAAAACTGTTTTTT
CDR3: CASSLVTGGNEKLFF

size: -
V: TRBV27
J: TRBJ1-1
D: TRBD1
DNA: TGTGCCAGCAGCATTCGAGAGTGGGACAGGGGGAGCACTGAAGCTTTCTTT
CDR3: CASSIREWDRGSTEAFF

size: -
V: TRBV7-9
J: TRBJ2-6
D: -
DNA: TGTGCCAGCAGCTCGGTCAGGGAGGCTGGGGCCAACGTCCTGACTTTC
CDR3: CASSSVREAGANVLTF

size: -
V: TRBV5-1
J: TRBJ2-1
D: -
DNA: TGCGCCAGCCGACGGGACTCCTCCTACAATGAGCAGTTCTTC
CDR3: CASRRDSSYNEQFF

size: few
V: TRBV18
J: TRBJ1-5
D: -
DNA: TGTGCCAGCCGTGAAGACACTGTCAATCAGCCCCAGCATTTT
CDR3: CASREDTVNQPQHF

size: -
V: TRBV7-2
J: TRBJ1-6
D: -
DNA: TGTGCCAGCAGCCGGGACTCGACCCAGAGTTCACCCCTCCACTTT
CDR3: CASSRDSTQSSPLHF

size: once
V: TRBV6-5
J: TRBJ2-3
D: -
DNA: TGTGCCAGCAGGCTGGGCAGGGGCACAGATACGCAGTATTTT
CDR3: CASRLGRGTDTQYF

size: -
V: TRBV11-2
J: TRBJ2-3
D: TRBD2
DNA: TGTGCCAGCAGATTCAGCGGGGCGGGAGATACGCAGTATTTT
CDR3: CASRFSGAGDTQYF

size: -
V: TRBV7-9
J: TRBJ1-6
D: -
DNA: TGTGCCAGCAGCTTAGTCAGCGATAATTCACCCCTCCACTTT
CDR3: CASSLVSDNSPLHF

size: -
V: TRBV7-6
J: TRBJ1-1
D: -
DNA: TGTGCCAGCAGCTCCATGGGGGGGGACACTGAAGCTTTCTTT
CDR3: CASSSMGGDTEAFF

size: -
V: TRBV2
J: TRBJ2-3
D: -
DNA: TGTGCCAGCAAAGTCGGGGGAGCGGCAGATACGCAGTATTTT
CDR3: CASKVGGAADTQYF

size: -
V: TRBV4-1
J: TRBJ2-1
D: TRBD2
DNA: TGCGCCAGCAGCCAAACGCTAGCGGGAGCGTACACCCCCCAGTTCTTC
CDR3: CASSQTLAGAYTPQFF

size: -
V: TRBV5-1
J: TRBJ1-2
D: -
DNA: TGCGCCAGCAGCCCACAGGGCCAGTTGAACTATGGCTACACCTTC
CDR3: CASSPQGQLNYGYTF

size: -
V: TRBV7-9
J: TRBJ2-7
D: -
DNA: TGTGCCAGCAGCGCCCGGGACAACTACGAGCAGTACTTC
CDR3: CASSARDNYEQYF

size: -
V: TRBV2
J: TRBJ2-5
D: TRBD2
DNA: TGTGCCAGCAGTCTAGCCAGCGGGGGACAAGAGACCCAGTACTTC
CDR3: CASSLASGGQETQYF

size: -
V: TRBV9
J: TRBJ2-1
D: -
DNA: TGTGCCAGCAGCGTAGTCGAGCGGGCCTCCTACAATGAGCAGTTCTTC
CDR3: CASSVVERASYNEQFF

size: -
V: TRBV5-1
J: TRBJ2-1
D: -
DNA: TGCGCCAGCAGCTTGTTTAGCGGTCACTCCTACAATGAGCAGTTCTTC
CDR3: CASSLFSGHSYNEQFF

size: -
V: TRBV5-5
J: TRBJ1-4
D: -
DNA: TGTGCCAGCAGCTTGGGCAGTAATGAAAAACTGTTTTTT
CDR3: CASSLGSNEKLFF

size: -
V: TRBV11-2
J: TRBJ2-2
D: -
DNA: TGTGCCAGCAGCTTAGAGCCCGGGGGGCCCGGGGAGCTGTTTTTT
CDR3: CASSLEPGGPGELFF

size: once
V: TRBV6-1
J: TRBJ1-5
D: -
DNA: TGTGCCAGCAGTGAACAAGGGGGGGCTTGGCAGCCCCAGCATTTT
CDR3: CASSEQGGAWQPQHF

size: -
V: TRBV19
J: TRBJ2-1
D: TRBD2
DNA: TGTGCCAGTAGTATCCAGGGAGGGAATGAGCAGTTCTTC
CDR3: CASSIQGGNEQFF

size: -
V: TRBV11-2
J: TRBJ2-6
D: TRBD1
DNA: TGTGCCAGCGGAACCACCGGGACAGGGCGCTCTGGGGCCAACGTCCTGACTTTC
CDR3: CASGTTGTGRSGANVLTF

size: few
V: TRBV10-3
J: TRBJ2-5
D: TRBD2
DNA: TGTGCCATCAGTGATGGGACTAGTGTGGAGACCCAGTACTTC
CDR3: CAISDGTSVETQYF

size: -
V: TRBV18
J: TRBJ1-1
D: -
DNA: TGTGCCAGCTCCCTCTTCGAGGGAGACACTGAAGCTTTCTTT
CDR3: CASSLFEGDTEAFF

size: -
V: TRBV28
J: TRBJ1-5
D: TRBD1
DNA: TGTGCCAGCAGAGGGGACAGCTATAGCAATCAGCCCCAGCATTTT
CDR3: CASRGDSYSNQPQHF

size: -
V: TRBV6-5
J: TRBJ2-7
D: -
DNA: TGTGCCAGCAGCCCCGGGACTGGCCCCTGGGAGCAGTACTTC
CDR3: CASSPGTGPWEQYF

size: -
V: TRBV28
J: TRBJ1-5
D: TRBD1
DNA: TGTGCCAGCAGCCCGACAGGGGACGGCCAGCCCCAGCATTTT
CDR3: CASSPTGDGQPQHF

size: -
V: TRBV6-5
J: TRBJ1-2
D: TRBD1
DNA: TGTGCCAGCAGTTACTCAGGACAGGGATTTGGCTACACCTTC
CDR3: CASSYSGQGFGYTF

size: once
V: TRBV28
J: TRBJ2-3
D: -
DNA: TGTGCCAGCACTGAACTCCTGAGGGCAGATACGCAGTATTTT
CDR3: CASTELLRADTQYF

size: few
V: TRBV18
J: TRBJ1-1
D: -
DNA: TGTGCCAGCTCACAGGGACAGAACACTGAAGCTTTCTTT
CDR3: CASSQGQNTEAFF

size: -
V: TRBV29-1
J: TRBJ1-2
D: -
DNA: TGCAGCGTGATATTCGAAGGGGGATTAAACTATGGCTACACCTTC
CDR3: CSVIFEGGLNYGYTF

size: -
V: TRBV5-4
J: TRBJ2-2
D: TRBD2
DNA: TGTGCCAGCAGCTCGGGGAGCGGGGGAGGCGGGGAGCTGTTTTTT
CDR3: CASSSGSGGGGELFF

size: -
V: TRBV9
J: TRBJ2-5
D: TRBD2
DNA: TGTGCCAGCAGCCCTGGACTAGCGGGAGGAGGGGAGACCCAGTACTTC
CDR3: CASSPGLAGGGETQYF

size: -
V: TRBV5-6
J: TRBJ2-5
D: -
DNA: TGTGCCAGCAGCTTGGCCCTTGGAGATTCAGAGACCCAGTACTTC
CDR3: CASSLALGDSETQYF

size: -
V: TRBV11-3
J: TRBJ2-1
D: -
DNA: TGTGCCAGCAGCTTATCGTGGGGGCAGGAGCAGTTCTTC
CDR3: CASSLSWGQEQFF

size: few
V: TRBV6-5
J: TRBJ2-1
D: TRBD1
DNA: TGTGCCGCCGGACAGGGGGAAGGCAATGAGCAGTTCTTC
CDR3: CAAGQGEGNEQFF

size: -
V: TRBV7-3
J: TRBJ2-1
D: TRBD2
DNA: TGTGCCAGCAGCCTAGGGACTAGCAACTACAATGAGCAGTTCTTC
CDR3: CASSLGTSNYNEQFF

size: -
V: TRBV2
J: TRBJ1-5
D: -
DNA: TGTGCCAGCAGTTCCGGACAGATTAGCAATCAGCCCCAGCATTTT
CDR3: CASSSGQISNQPQHF

size: -
V: TRBV30
J: TRBJ2-3
D: TRBD2
DNA: TGTGCCTCCCAAGGCGGGGCTAGCGGGATATATGCAGATACGCAGTATTTT
CDR3: CASQGGASGIYADTQYF

size: -
V: TRBV2
J: TRBJ2-1
D: -
DNA: TGTGCCAGCAGTCCCAGGGCTGGTGGGCAGTTCTTC
CDR3: CASSPRAGGQFF

size: once
V: TRBV27
J: TRBJ1-5
D: -
DNA: TGTGCCAGCAACCCGGGGGGGGGCCAGGGGCCCCAGCATTTT
CDR3: CASNPGGGQGPQHF

size: -
V: TRBV4-2
J: TRBJ2-1
D: -
DNA: TGTGCCAGCAGCCAAGATCCCCCCGGCCTAGCACGCCCCTTAGGCTCCTACAATGAGCAGTTCTTC
CDR3: CASSQDPPGLARPLGSYNEQFF

size: -
V: TRBV19
J: TRBJ1-5
D: -
DNA: TGTGCCAGTAGTATGGACAGCGGTTATAGCAATCAGCCCCAGCATTTT
CDR3: CASSMDSGYSNQPQHF

size: -
V: TRBV7-3
J: TRBJ1-3
D: TRBD1
DNA: TGTGCCAAAGTTAAGGGGGCGCTTGGAAACACCATATATTTT
CDR3: CAKVKGALGNTIYF

size: -
V: TRBV6-5
J: TRBJ1-2
D: -
DNA: TGTGCCAGCAGAACGGTGAATACGTATGGCTACACCTTC
CDR3: CASRTVNTYGYTF

size: -
V: TRBV27
J: TRBJ2-7
D: TRBD2
DNA: TGTGCCAGCAGTTCCCAGCGGGAGGGCCGGGAGCAGTACTTC
CDR3: CASSSQREGREQYF

size: -
V: TRBV5-1
J: TRBJ2-7
D: -
DNA: TGCGCCAGCAGCTTGAGCCCAGCCCAGGCCCACGAGCAGTACTTC
CDR3: CASSLSPAQAHEQYF

size: -
V: TRBV28
J: TRBJ1-2
D: TRBD1
DNA: TGTGCCAGCACACCCCCGGGACAGCCAAGGGGGGACTATGGCTACACCTTC
CDR3: CASTPPGQPRGDYGYTF